Below, 9 T cell receptor beta chains from the same sample are listed, as sequenced in a study of blood T cell repertoires in COVID-19. Some clones are missing from TCRdb's copy, which holds only in-frame ones; the method was immunoSEQ multiplex PCR. The sample has around 100,000 clones; approximately 89% are singletons. Sequencing input: peripheral blood. The receptor source for this set is an elderly woman in a cohort sampled during active COVID-19.

For the CDR3, the DNA is TGTGCCAGCAGCCAGGGCGGGGGGGGCGCAGATACGCAGTATTTT. The encoded protein is CASSQGGGGADTQYF. This chain uses TRBV3-1 (or the pseudogene TRBV3-2) with TRBJ2-3; 9 bases agree with TRBD2. Germline values: CDR1 LGHDT, CDR2 YNNKEL (reference sequence). The V and J ends lost 3 bases and 4 bases, in that order; junction bases with no gene match: 5. The CDR3 sequence is 15 residues long.

This clone has just one count. The chain carries TRBV20-1 and TRBJ2-1; weak D call: TRBD1 (6 bases). CDR3 length: 10 residues. V was cut by 6 bases and J by 9 bases, with 9 bases left in between. CDR1 and CDR2 from the germline V gene are DFQATT and SNEGSKA (reference sequence). CDR3 sequence reads: CSAGAPEQFF. CDR3 DNA sequence: TGCAGTGCGGGGGCTCCTGAGCAGTTCTTC.

This clone was seen a single time. V usage is TRBV5-6 and J usage is TRBJ1-5, with TRBD1 matching over 7 bases. Germline V gene data show CDR1 as SGHDT and CDR2 as YYEEEE. The junction had 10 bases not matched to a gene; V was cut back by 3 bases and J by 7 bases. This CDR3 contains 15 residues. CDR3 sequence reads: CASSSTGVGVQPQHF. The DNA for the CDR3 is TGTGCCAGCAGCTCCACAGGGGTAGGAGTCCAGCCCCAGCATTTT.

This clone was counted between two and nine times. The gene calls are TRBV5-4 and TRBJ1-1; D is possibly TRBD1 (6 bases). Germline CDR1 and CDR2: SGHNT and YYREEE (reference sequence). CDR3 size: 12 residues. The V end was cut by 0 bases, the J end by 8 bases, with 8 bases between. The DNA of the CDR3 is TGTGCCAGCAGCTTGGTGGGACAAGAAGCTTTCTTT. Its protein product is CASSLVGQEAFF.

The V call is TRBV19, the J call TRBJ2-5; TRBD1 matches at 7 bases. The CDR3 consists of 13 residues. The germline V gene has CDR1 LNHDA and CDR2 SQIVND (reference sequence). V was pared by 4 bases and J by 5 bases, with 4 bases of the junction left unmatched. The CDR3, as DNA: TGTGCCAGTAGTAAGGGGGCCGGGGAGACCCAGTACTTC. Protein sequence: CASSKGAGETQYF.

The chain carries TRBV5-1 and TRBJ2-3; possibly TRBD1 for D (6 bases). CDR1 and CDR2 (germline): SGHRS, YFSETQ. The CDR3 is made up of 14 amino acids. With 7 bases removed from V and 2 bases from J, the gap between germline ends came to 14 bases. CDR3 bases: TGCGCCAGCTCGGCAGGGGCCCACACAGATACGCAGTATTTT. Its protein is CASSAGAHTDTQYF.

The CDR3 sequence: CASSIVPVNYGYTF. The CDR3 nucleotides read TGTGCCAGTAGTATAGTACCGGTTAACTATGGCTACACCTTC. This chain uses TRBV19 with TRBJ1-2; D not certain. The germline V gene encodes CDR1 LNHDA and CDR2 SQIVND (reference sequence). Trimming removed 1 base from V and 1 base from J, with 7 bases in between. The CDR3 extends over 14 amino acids.

The rearrangement uses TRBV3-1 (or the pseudogene TRBV3-2) and TRBJ2-1; TRBD1 might be the D (5 bases). The CDR3 length is 14 residues. Germline V gene lookup returns CDR1 LGHDT and CDR2 YNNKEL (reference sequence). V was pared by 6 bases and J by 14 bases, with 23 bases between. Here the CDR3 reads CASRGAGRGLEKFF. CDR3 DNA: TGTGCCAGCAGAGGGGCAGGAAGAGGCCTCGAAAAGTTCTTC.

This chain joins TRBV20-1 and TRBJ2-3; no clear D gene. Germline-derived CDR1 and CDR2 are DFQATT and SNEGSKA (reference sequence). Trimming pared 6 bases from V and 0 bases from J, leaving 16 bases between. The CDR3 loop spans 15 amino acids. CDR3 residues: CSASREIASTDTQYF. The CDR3 DNA is TGCAGTGCCAGTAGAGAGATCGCTAGCACAGATACGCAGTATTTT.